A selection of T cell receptor beta chains follows, all from one sample in a study of technical replicates of blood from a handful of donors. Here immunoSEQ multiplex PCR was the method, and the copy in TCRdb shows in-frame clones only, minus some. The table includes tens of thousands of clones, approximately 92% detected once. The sequenced material came from PBMCs. These receptors came from a human donor in good health. Some clones in this sample may be carry-over from other donors' samples. Each CDR3 is given with its conserved first and last residue. Each record gives: V gene, clone size, J gene, CDR3 protein. Not every row has a clone size; where given, it reads once, few, many or a size class.

>TRBV4-2|-|TRBJ2-1
CASSQGPGWDNEQFF
>TRBV4-2|-|TRBJ1-5
CASSQDHGKGQPQHF
>TRBV28|-|TRBJ2-7
CASSLSDRAYEQYF
>TRBV10-3|-|TRBJ1-2
CAISPPGQGSGYTF
>TRBV10-3|-|TRBJ1-2
CAIRQQGAGGYGYTF
>TRBV9|-|TRBJ2-3
CASSVEGTSGRDTQYF
>TRBV7-2|-|TRBJ2-4
CASSGTGGNIQYF
>TRBV6-1|once|TRBJ2-1
CASRTLAGTYNEQFF
>TRBV4-3|once|TRBJ2-7
CASSQDRLSGTTYEQYF
>TRBV6-1|-|TRBJ2-2
CASSEGAGGFGGELFF
>TRBV9|-|TRBJ2-5
CASSPNPAGGQETQYF
>TRBV6-1|-|TRBJ1-4
CASRREAATNEKLFF
>TRBV6-5|-|TRBJ2-7
CASRRTAILTYEQYF
>TRBV5-1|medium-sized|TRBJ2-1
CASTLAGGYNEQFF
>TRBV7-9|-|TRBJ2-7
CASSLASGGTYEQYF
>TRBV4-2|-|TRBJ2-2
CASSQEAAYGFPGELFF
>TRBV4-3|-|TRBJ1-1
CASSPTENTEAFF
>TRBV7-8|-|TRBJ2-3
CASSLGATGDTQYF
>TRBV11-2|-|TRBJ2-1
CASSPLVGGVGRNEQFF
>TRBV7-9|-|TRBJ2-3
CASSSRLFADTQYF
>TRBV4-2|-|TRBJ2-5
CASSQGSSGGAEETQYF
>TRBV5-1|once|TRBJ1-4
CASSREGRGEEKLFF
>TRBV15|-|TRBJ1-2
CATSPGQGGGYTF
>TRBV15|-|TRBJ1-6
CATSRAAGARNSPLHF
>TRBV6-5|-|TRBJ1-1
CASGGGGWNTEAFF
>TRBV6-5|-|TRBJ2-7
CASSYQLAGGREQYF
>TRBV6-5|-|TRBJ2-1
CASTDATSRVNEQFF
>TRBV7-2|-|TRBJ2-1
CASSLVPLAGNEQFF
>TRBV13|-|TRBJ2-5
CASSLGRGGETQYF
>TRBV25-1|-|TRBJ2-5
CASSESRGQQETQYF
>TRBV4-2|-|TRBJ1-2
CASSQDLAGSNYGYTF
>TRBV13|-|TRBJ1-3
CASSLGRQGSGNTIYF
>TRBV2|-|TRBJ2-7
CASSPDTSGSSYEQCF
>TRBV5-6|once|TRBJ2-4
CASSSHRDILAKNIQYF
>TRBV7-3|-|TRBJ2-2
CASSQSWTSGTGELFF
>TRBV7-9|-|TRBJ2-5
CASSSPSGLGQETQYF
>TRBV27|few|TRBJ1-4
CASSPRQNEKLFF
>TRBV2|-|TRBJ2-7
CASSRTGLGGEQYF
>TRBV6-5|once|TRBJ2-1
CASSYRSGEGEQFF
>TRBV13|few|TRBJ2-3
CASSLRGGQTDTQYF
>TRBV7-4|-|TRBJ2-1
CASSSDSVFSYNEQFF
>TRBV30|-|TRBJ2-3
CAWSGSGSRTDTQYF
>TRBV5-4|-|TRBJ2-5
CASSLAGAGETQYF